This passage covers 7 T cell receptor beta chains from one sample sequenced in a study of CD8+ T cells in alopecia areata. Investigators isolated RNA and reverse transcribed it into cDNA to act as the sequencing template. TCRdb's table, derived via immunoSEQ multiplex PCR, lists solely in-frame clones and lacks some. This table holds roughly 120,000 clones, 35% to 40% found once. Material for sequencing was CD4+ T cells sorted from blood. These receptors all come from a human donor with alopecia areata.

This clone has only one observation. The genes are TRBV4-3 and TRBJ2-5; D is unresolved. The CDR3 totals 13 residues. V was trimmed by 3 bases and J by 7 bases, leaving 12 bases between them. Germline V gene data show CDR1 as LGHNA and CDR2 as YSLEER. The DNA for the CDR3 is TGCGCCAGCAGCCAGGACCCAGATGGGACCCAGTACTTC. This codes for CASSQDPDGTQYF.

The chain combines TRBV29-1 with TRBJ1-2, with D maybe TRBD1 (5 bases). Trimming stripped 2 bases from V and 8 bases from J, with 12 bases between. This CDR3 spans 12 amino acids. The germline V gene has CDR1 SQVTM and CDR2 ANQGSEA. CDR3: CSVEHGARGYTF. For the CDR3, the DNA is TGCAGCGTTGAACATGGGGCGCGGGGCTACACCTTC.

This clone was seen a handful of times. V is TRBV20-1 and J is TRBJ2-1; D unclear. CDR3 length: 11 amino acids. Trimming removed 0 bases at V and 7 bases at J, with 4 bases between. Germline loops: CDR1 DFQATT, CDR2 SNEGSKA (reference sequence). The CDR3 DNA sequence: TGCAGTGCTAGAGAACTAAATGAGCAGTTCTTC. Encoded protein: CSARELNEQFF.

This chain uses TRBV5-1 with TRBJ2-7; D ambiguous. Germline CDR1 and CDR2: SGHRS and YFSETQ. V lost 0 bases, J lost 6 bases, and 16 bases lay in between. This CDR3 region has 15 residues. CDR3 bases: TGCGCCAGCAGCTTGGCCACAGCCTCCGGCGGCGAGCAGTACTTC. Translating it yields CASSLATASGGEQYF.

The V call is TRBV4-1, the J call TRBJ1-2; 8 nucleotides agree with TRBD1. This CDR3 has 13 amino acids. Germline CDR1 MGHRA, CDR2 YSYEKL. The V gene end was trimmed by 4 bases and the J gene end by 6 bases; junction bases not matched to a gene: 4. CDR3 bases: TGCGCCAGCAGCCTGGACAGGGAAGATGGCTACACCTTC. This translates into CASSLDREDGYTF.

The sample holds one count of this clone. The chain recombines TRBV30 with TRBJ1-1; D is uncertain. This CDR3 has 9 residues. Germline loops: CDR1 GTSNPN, CDR2 SVGIG (reference sequence). The CDR3 region has the DNA TGTGCGACTCAGCCTGAAGCTTTCTTT. The encoded protein is CATQPEAFF.

This clone was detected a few times. This rearrangement joins TRBV7-9 to TRBJ1-1, with D unclear. Trimming stripped 4 bases from V and 0 bases from J, with 9 bases between. CDR1 and CDR2 (germline): SEHNR, FQNEAQ (reference sequence). This CDR3 has 14 residues. The CDR3 region is CASSSAGMNTEAFF. The CDR3 DNA is TGTGCCAGCAGCTCAGCAGGAATGAACACTGAAGCTTTCTTT.